The source of this T cell receptor beta chain is a study of T cell responses to AZD1222 COVID-19 vaccine. Findings and limits, study-wide: A mostly white British donor set with more females was recruited, and clonal diversity was possibly underestimated. Reportedly, nearly half of unique spike TCRs recognized epitopes outside B.1.351/B.1.1.7 mutations. The study found vaccine-associated CD4 TCRs spanning spike, dominant at 160-218 and 743-854. Following two doses of AZD1222, Spike-specific TCR breadth and depth rose.

The table lists this clone with a count of one. No antigen is known for it. V lost 3 bases, J lost 3 bases, and 17 bases lay in between. The CDR3 is 17 amino acids. TCRdb's table, derived via immunoSEQ multiplex PCR, lists solely in-frame clones and lacks some. The sample consists of 170,000 or so clones, 90% of them appearing once. This TCR derives from an adult in good health. The chain links TRBV23-1 to TRBJ1-4; D is possibly TRBD1 (5 bases). TRBV23-1 is marked as an open reading frame, function uncertain. Sequenced here: peripheral blood, sampled on day 0 of AZD1222 vaccination. CDR3 sequence: CASSHREAARANEKLFF. CDR3 bases: TGCGCCAGCAGTCATAGGGAGGCGGCCAGGGCTAATGAAAAACTGTTTTTT.